Below are 29 T cell receptor beta chains sequenced from a single sample in a study of blood T cell repertoires in COVID-19. This table comes from immunoSEQ multiplex PCR, and its TCRdb copy is limited to in-frame clones, with some not included. Among around 130,000 clones listed, under 90% were seen once. The sequencing sample was made of peripheral blood. All receptors derive from a man aged 55 to 69 with acute or convalescent COVID-19.

This clone was seen more than once but under ten times. V usage is TRBV19 and J usage is TRBJ2-1, with D possibly matching TRBD2 (6 bases). The CDR3 length is 13 residues. From germline, CDR1 is LNHDA and CDR2 SQIVND (reference sequence). V gave up 8 bases and J gave up 5 bases, with 13 bases separating them. The CDR3 protein is CASGGFRDNEQFF. The CDR3 coding sequence is TGTGCCAGTGGGGGGTTTAGGGACAATGAGCAGTTCTTC.

V gene TRBV3-1 (or the pseudogene TRBV3-2) combines with J gene TRBJ2-7; D may be TRBD2 (6 bases). CDR3 size: 16 residues. Germline CDR1 and CDR2: LGHDT and YNNKEL (reference sequence). V gave up 4 bases and J gave up 1 base, with 17 bases separating them. The CDR3 DNA reads as TGTGCCAGCAGCCCGGAGGGCGGGGAGTCGTCCTACGAGCAGTACTTC. This translates into CASSPEGGESSYEQYF.

The chain uses TRBV3-1 (or the pseudogene TRBV3-2) and TRBJ2-5, with 8 positions matching TRBD2. The CDR3 length is 15 residues. The V gene end was trimmed by 4 bases and the J gene end by 5 bases; junction bases not matched to a gene: 9. Germline loops: CDR1 LGHDT, CDR2 YNNKEL (reference sequence). The DNA of the CDR3 is TGTGCCAGCAGCCCCACCGGGACTAGTACGGAGACCCAGTACTTC. This translates into CASSPTGTSTETQYF.

The rearrangement uses TRBV28 and TRBJ2-3; D might be TRBD1 (5 bases). The CDR3 consists of 14 residues. V lost 5 bases to trimming and J lost 0 bases, with 9 bases between them. From germline, CDR1 is MDHEN and CDR2 SYDVKM. CDR3 region: CASSATGSTDTQYF. CDR3 DNA sequence: TGTGCCAGCAGTGCTACAGGAAGCACAGATACGCAGTATTTT. The entire variable domain, with the rest obtained from reference TRBV28 and TRBJ2-3, is as follows: DVKVTQSSRYLVKRTGEKVFLECVQDMDHENMFWYRQDPGLGLRLIYFSYDVKMKEKGDIPEGYSVSREKKERFSLILESASTNQTSMYLCASSATGSTDTQYFGPGTRLTVL.

The chain links TRBV4-2 to TRBJ1-5; a possible D gene is TRBD1 (5 bases). The CDR3 totals 17 residues. Germline-derived CDR1 and CDR2 are LGHNA and YNFKEQ. With 0 bases removed from V and 0 bases from J, the gap between germline ends came to 12 bases. CDR3 sequence: CASSQDRGIYSNQPQHF. CDR3 in DNA: TGTGCCAGCAGCCAAGATCGGGGGATTTATAGCAATCAGCCCCAGCATTTT.

The chain couples TRBV7-2 to TRBJ2-2; D not certain. There are 13 residues in the CDR3. CDR1 and CDR2 (germline): SGHTA, FQGNSA. V gave up 4 bases and J gave up 4 bases, with 7 bases separating them. CDR3 region: CASSSSITGELFF. The CDR3 DNA follows: TGTGCCAGCAGCTCCTCTATCACCGGGGAGCTGTTTTTT. Variable domain in full (rest from reference TRBV7-2 and TRBJ2-2): GAGVSQSPSNKVTEKGKDVELRCDPISGHTALYWYRQSLGQGLEFLIYFQGNSAPDKSGLPSDRFSAERTGGSVSTLTIQRTQQEDSAVYLCASSSSITGELFFGEGSRLTVL.

As to this clone: One end of the junction fails to match germline, which may point to a read error. This chain links TRBV7-7 with TRBJ2-5, with TRBD2 identical over 7 bases. The CDR3 spans 15 residues. CDR1 SSHAT and CDR2 FNYEAQ come from the germline V gene (reference sequence). The CDR3 reads CASSLGTTPGETQYF. In DNA, the CDR3 is TGTGCTAGCAGCTTAGGGACTACCCCCGGAGAGACCCAGTACTTC.

J is TRBJ2-2 and V is TRBV7-8; 7 positions match TRBD1. Per the germline V gene, CDR1 is SGHVS and CDR2 is FQNEAQ. V shed 1 base, J shed 1 base, and the junction held 0 bases outside the gene matches. This CDR3 comprises 15 residues. For the CDR3, the DNA is TGTGCCAGCAGCTTAGGGACAGGGAACACCGGGGAGCTGTTTTTT. Translation: CASSLGTGNTGELFF.

The chain combines TRBV18 with TRBJ2-4, with 14 nucleotides matching TRBD2. The CDR3 covers 16 residues. From germline, CDR1 is KGHSH and CDR2 LQKENI. Unmatched junction bases numbered 6, after V lost 2 bases and J lost 9 bases. The CDR3 region is CASSPEGLAGVGIQYF. The CDR3 bases are TGTGCCAGCTCACCAGAGGGACTAGCGGGAGTCGGCATTCAGTACTTC. The full variable domain, rest sourced from reference TRBV18 and TRBJ2-4, is NAGVMQNPRHLVRRRGQEARLRCSPMKGHSHVYWYRQLPEEGLKFMVYLQKENIIDESGMPKERFSAEFPKEGPSILRIQQVVRGDSAAYFCASSPEGLAGVGIQYFGAGTRLSVL.

A few counts support this clone. The V and J genes are TRBV11-2 and TRBJ2-3; D uncertain. In germline, CDR1 is SGHAT, CDR2 FQNNGV. Trimming removed 3 bases from V and 4 bases from J, with 5 bases in between. This CDR3 comprises 12 residues. The CDR3 coding sequence is TGTGCCAGCAGCTTGAGCTCAGATACGCAGTATTTT. It specifies CASSLSSDTQYF.

The CDR3 loop is CASSPPGGRSETQYF. Written as DNA, the CDR3 is TGTGCCAGCAGCCCCCCGGGGGGGCGGTCAGAGACCCAGTACTTC. This sequence joins TRBV7-8 and TRBJ2-5, with TRBD2 matching over 8 bases. J gave up 4 bases and V 5 bases, and 9 bases lay outside the gene matches. Germline V gives CDR1 SGHVS, CDR2 FQNEAQ. This CDR3 spans 15 amino acids.

The chain has TRBV15 and TRBJ2-7; D is unclear. CDR1 is LNHNV, CDR2 YYDKDF, per germline (reference sequence). The CDR3 runs 15 residues. V lost 0 bases and J 3 bases, leaving 12 bases between the germline ends. In DNA form, the CDR3 reads TGTGCCACCAGCAGAGATATCCAGCGCCTCTACGAGCAGTACTTC. This sequence encodes CATSRDIQRLYEQYF.

The genes are TRBV29-1 and TRBJ1-2, with D tentatively TRBD1 (6 bases). Trimming pared 5 bases from V and 7 bases from J, leaving 20 bases between. The length of the CDR3 is 14 residues. Per the germline V gene, CDR1 is SQVTM and CDR2 is ANQGSEA. CDR3 bases: TGCAGCGTTCGGGAGGGGGGCTCTATGATTGGCTACACCTTC. Translating it yields CSVREGGSMIGYTF. The full variable domain, with the rest looked up from reference TRBV29-1 and TRBJ1-2, is SAVISQKPSRDICQRGTSLTIQCQVDSQVTMMFWYRQQPGQSLTLIATANQGSEATYESGFVIDKFPISRPNLTFSTLTVSNMSPEDSSIYLCSVREGGSMIGYTFGSGTRLTVV.

The CDR3 bases are TGTGCCAGCAGTCCCGAGGGGACTAGCGGCACAGATACGCAGTATTTT. Its translation: CASSPEGTSGTDTQYF. The chain combines TRBV28 with TRBJ2-3; 10 bases align to TRBD2. The CDR3 spans 16 residues. Looked up from germline, CDR1 is MDHEN and CDR2 is SYDVKM. J was trimmed by 1 base and V by 5 bases; bases with no gene match: 6.

The rearrangement links TRBV10-3 to TRBJ1-2, with D uncertain. The V gene lost 2 bases and the J gene lost 8 bases, with 15 bases spanning the gap. There are 14 residues in the CDR3. Germline V lookup: CDR1 ENHRY, CDR2 SYGVKD. The CDR3 coding sequence is TGTGCCATCAGTGAGGGAAACCCGGGTGTAGGCTACACCTTC. Residues: CAISEGNPGVGYTF.

This chain joins TRBV6-5 and TRBJ1-1; a possible D gene is TRBD1 (5 bases). V was cut by 2 bases and J by 1 base, with 11 bases left in between. The germline V gene encodes CDR1 MNHEY and CDR2 SVGAGI. The CDR3 consists of 15 residues. CDR3 sequence: CASSYRQGTNTEAFF. CDR3 sequence (DNA): TGTGCCAGCAGTTACCGGCAGGGAACGAACACTGAAGCTTTCTTT.

CDR3 sequence reads: CASSAKGSRGNEKLFF. The CDR3 nucleotides are TGTGCCAGCAGCGCGAAGGGGTCAAGGGGGAATGAAAAACTGTTTTTT. This chain connects TRBV9 to TRBJ1-4; possible D gene TRBD1, 6 bases. The CDR3 runs 16 residues. Trimming took off 3 bases at V and 5 bases at J, with 17 bases between the two ends. Germline V gene lookup returns CDR1 SGDLS and CDR2 YYNGEE.

CDR3 nucleotides: TGTGCCATCAGTGAGTCGATGGGTAGGACTGGAACCTACGAGCAGTACTTC. This sequence encodes CAISESMGRTGTYEQYF. V usage is TRBV10-3 and J usage is TRBJ2-7; TRBD2 might be the D (5 bases). CDR3 length: 17 residues. V was cut by 0 bases and J by 2 bases, with 17 bases left in between. Germline lookup yields CDR1 ENHRY and CDR2 SYGVKD.

This rearrangement joins TRBV6-5 to TRBJ1-1; 7 positions match TRBD1. The germline CDR1 and CDR2 sequences are MNHEY and SVGAGI. Trimming took 6 bases from V and 3 from J; bases not matched to a gene: 7. The CDR3 extends over 14 amino acids. The CDR3 nucleotides are TGTGCCAGCAGGACTACAGGGGCGCACACTGAAGCTTTCTTT. Translating gives CASRTTGAHTEAFF.

V gene TRBV6-6 combines with J gene TRBJ2-7, with TRBD2 matching 10 bases. The CDR3 length is 14 residues. The V and J ends lost 5 bases and 2 bases, in that order; junction bases with no gene match: 3. Germline V CDR1 and CDR2: MNHNY, SVGAGI (reference sequence). The CDR3 here is CASSALAGAYEQYF. The CDR3 nucleotides read TGTGCCAGCAGTGCGCTAGCGGGAGCCTACGAGCAGTACTTC.

The chain is built from TRBV29-1 and TRBJ1-5; D possibly corresponds to TRBD1 (5 bases). Looked up from germline, CDR1 is SQVTM and CDR2 is ANQGSEA. The CDR3 runs 12 residues. The V end was cut by 6 bases, the J end by 7 bases, with 13 bases between. The CDR3 coding sequence is TGCAGCGTACAGACAGCGAACCAGCCCCAGCATTTT. It translates to CSVQTANQPQHF. The whole variable domain, remainder taken from reference TRBV29-1 and TRBJ1-5, is SAVISQKPSRDICQRGTSLTIQCQVDSQVTMMFWYRQQPGQSLTLIATANQGSEATYESGFVIDKFPISRPNLTFSTLTVSNMSPEDSSIYLCSVQTANQPQHFGDGTRLSIL.

The chain uses TRBV30 and TRBJ2-6, with a weak D call TRBD2 (5 bases). CDR1 GTSNPN and CDR2 SVGIG come from the germline V gene (reference sequence). This CDR3 has 16 amino acids. V dropped 3 bases and J dropped 2 bases, with 14 bases sitting between them. In DNA, the CDR3 is TGTGCCTGGAGCCCCCCCCTCGGGACTGGGGCCAACGTCCTGACTTTC. This encodes CAWSPPLGTGANVLTF.

This clone was picked up a small number of times. The J gene is TRBJ2-2, the V gene TRBV27, with D possibly matching TRBD2 (6 bases). The CDR3 covers 15 residues. The germline V gene encodes CDR1 MNHEY and CDR2 SMNVEV (reference sequence). V shed 6 bases and J shed 5 bases, with 16 bases lying between them. As DNA, the CDR3 is TGTGCCAGCAGCTCCTTAGGCCGGGGGACCGGGGAGCTGTTTTTT. Its translation: CASSSLGRGTGELFF.

The rearrangement uses TRBV10-3 and TRBJ2-2, with 7 bases aligning to TRBD2. Trimming took 6 bases from V and 4 from J; bases not matched to a gene: 11. Looked up from germline, CDR1 is ENHRY and CDR2 is SYGVKD. CDR3 length: 16 residues. The CDR3 region is CAIRGEGLLGTGELFF. CDR3 bases: TGTGCCATCAGGGGGGAGGGACTCCTTGGCACCGGGGAGCTGTTTTTT.

This sequence joins TRBV6-5 and TRBJ2-7; TRBD2 is a possible D gene (6 bases). The germline V gene encodes CDR1 MNHEY and CDR2 SVGAGI. The V end lost 6 bases, the J end lost 5 bases, and 11 bases lay between the germline ends. There are 12 residues in the CDR3. In nucleotides, the CDR3 is TGTGCCAGCAGGGGGGGTCCCCACGAGCAGTACTTC. It is translated as CASRGGPHEQYF.

The chain has TRBV10-1 and TRBJ2-1; no clear D. CDR3 length: 13 amino acids. Germline values: CDR1 WNHNN, CDR2 SYGVQD (reference sequence). V was pared by 6 bases and J by 7 bases, with 13 bases between. CDR3 nucleotide sequence: TGCGCCAGCAGCCCGGCTCCCGGGAATGAGCAGTTCTTC. This sequence encodes CASSPAPGNEQFF.

This clone was found once. The chain is built from TRBV7-2 and TRBJ2-2; 11 bases match TRBD2. The germline CDR1 and CDR2 sequences are SGHTA and FQGNSA. The CDR3 totals 16 residues. The V segment lost 4 bases and the J segment 3 bases; nucleotides outside the gene matches: 4. This CDR3 reads CASSSLAGGHTGELFF. The CDR3 nucleotides read TGTGCCAGCAGCTCCTTAGCGGGAGGGCACACCGGGGAGCTGTTTTTT.

The chain uses TRBV9 and TRBJ2-2; D might be TRBD2 (6 bases). Germline-derived CDR1 and CDR2 are SGDLS and YYNGEE. This CDR3 is 11 amino acids long. The V gene lost 7 bases and the J gene lost 8 bases, with 9 bases spanning the gap. CDR3 amino acids: CASGGRGELFF. As DNA, the CDR3 is TGTGCCAGCGGGGGGAGAGGGGAGCTGTTTTTT.

The J gene is TRBJ2-7, the V gene TRBV4-1; D is ambiguous. The CDR3 contains 15 residues. The ends were cut back, 5 bases at V and 2 bases at J, with 16 bases in the middle. CDR1 is MGHRA and CDR2 is YSYEKL in the germline V gene. CDR3 sequence: CASSSGHGFTYEQYF. CDR3 coding DNA: TGCGCCAGCAGCTCTGGGCATGGGTTTACCTACGAGCAGTACTTC.